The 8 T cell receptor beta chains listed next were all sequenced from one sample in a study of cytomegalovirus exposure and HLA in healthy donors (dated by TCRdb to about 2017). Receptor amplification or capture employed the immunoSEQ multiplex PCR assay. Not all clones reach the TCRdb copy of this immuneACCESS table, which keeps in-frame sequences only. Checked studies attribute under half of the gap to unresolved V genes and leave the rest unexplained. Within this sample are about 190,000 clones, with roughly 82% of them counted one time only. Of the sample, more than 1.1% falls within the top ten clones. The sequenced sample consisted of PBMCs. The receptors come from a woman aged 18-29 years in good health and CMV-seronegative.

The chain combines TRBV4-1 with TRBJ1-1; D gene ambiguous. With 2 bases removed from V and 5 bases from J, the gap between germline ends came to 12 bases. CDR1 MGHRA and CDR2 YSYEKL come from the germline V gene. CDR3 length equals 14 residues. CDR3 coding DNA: TGCGCCAGCAGCCAATTCCGGGGTCAGACTGAAGCTTTCTTT. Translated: CASSQFRGQTEAFF.

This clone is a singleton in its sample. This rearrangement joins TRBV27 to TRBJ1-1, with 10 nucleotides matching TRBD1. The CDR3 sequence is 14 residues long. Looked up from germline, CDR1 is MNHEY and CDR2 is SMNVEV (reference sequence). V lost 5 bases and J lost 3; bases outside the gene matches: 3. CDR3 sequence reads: CASSPDRGYTEAFF. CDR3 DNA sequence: TGTGCCAGCAGTCCGGACAGGGGGTACACTGAAGCTTTCTTT.

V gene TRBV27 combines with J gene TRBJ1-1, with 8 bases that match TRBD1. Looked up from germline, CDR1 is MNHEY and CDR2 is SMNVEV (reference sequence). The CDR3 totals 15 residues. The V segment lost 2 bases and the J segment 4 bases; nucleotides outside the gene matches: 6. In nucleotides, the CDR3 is TGTGCCAGCAGTTTACAGGGGGCGCGCGTCACTGAAGCTTTCTTT. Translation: CASSLQGARVTEAFF.

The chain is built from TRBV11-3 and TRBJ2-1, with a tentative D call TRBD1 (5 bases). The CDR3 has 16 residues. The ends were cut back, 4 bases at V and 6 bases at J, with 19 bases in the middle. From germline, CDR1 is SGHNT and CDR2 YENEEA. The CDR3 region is CASSSTLGANRNEQFF. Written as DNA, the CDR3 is TGTGCCAGCAGCTCGACCCTAGGGGCCAATCGCAATGAGCAGTTCTTC.

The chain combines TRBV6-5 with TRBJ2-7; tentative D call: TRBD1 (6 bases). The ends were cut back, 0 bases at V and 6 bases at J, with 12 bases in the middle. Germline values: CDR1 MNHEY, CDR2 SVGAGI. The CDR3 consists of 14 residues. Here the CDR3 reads CASSYSGGLGEQYF. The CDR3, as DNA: TGTGCCAGCAGTTACTCAGGGGGTCTAGGCGAGCAGTACTTC.

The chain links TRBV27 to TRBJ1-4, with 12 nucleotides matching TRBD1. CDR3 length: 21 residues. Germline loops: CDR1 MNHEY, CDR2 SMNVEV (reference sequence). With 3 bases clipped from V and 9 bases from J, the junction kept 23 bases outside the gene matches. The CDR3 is CASSFVVMSGQGAFYHKKLFF. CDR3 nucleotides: TGTGCCAGCAGTTTTGTGGTCATGTCGGGACAGGGGGCTTTTTACCACAAAAAACTGTTTTTT.

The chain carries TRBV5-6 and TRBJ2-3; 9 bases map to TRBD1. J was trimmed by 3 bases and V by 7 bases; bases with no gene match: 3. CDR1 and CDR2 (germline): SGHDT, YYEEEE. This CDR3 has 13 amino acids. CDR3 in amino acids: CASGGQGTDTQYF. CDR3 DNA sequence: TGTGCCAGCGGGGGACAGGGTACAGATACGCAGTATTTT. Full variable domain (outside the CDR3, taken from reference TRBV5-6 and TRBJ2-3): DAGVTQSPTHLIKTRGQQVTLRCSPKSGHDTVSWYQQALGQGPQFIFQYYEEEERQRGNFPDRFSGHQFPNYSSELNVNALLLGDSALYLCASGGQGTDTQYFGPGTRLTVL.

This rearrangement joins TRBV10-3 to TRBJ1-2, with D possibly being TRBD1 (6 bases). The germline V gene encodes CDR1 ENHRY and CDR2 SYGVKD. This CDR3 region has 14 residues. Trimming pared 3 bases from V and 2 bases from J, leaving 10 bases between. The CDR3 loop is CAISDEGQNYGYTF. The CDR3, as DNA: TGTGCCATCAGTGATGAGGGACAAAACTATGGCTACACCTTC.